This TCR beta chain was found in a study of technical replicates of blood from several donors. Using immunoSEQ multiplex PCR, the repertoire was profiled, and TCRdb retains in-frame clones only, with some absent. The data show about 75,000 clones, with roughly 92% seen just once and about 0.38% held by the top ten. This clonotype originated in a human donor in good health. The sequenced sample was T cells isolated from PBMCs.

The CDR3 DNA reads TGTGCCAGTAGTATCGCGGGGGAGACCCAGTACTTC. It specifies CASSIAGETQYF. The chain couples TRBV19 to TRBJ2-5, with D possibly TRBD2 on 6 matching bases. Germline-derived CDR1 and CDR2 are LNHDA and SQIVND (reference sequence). The CDR3 runs to 12 residues. V was clipped by 3 bases and J by 5 bases, with 7 bases between them.